These 7 T cell receptor beta chains share one sample of origin, sequenced in a study of blood T cells in healthy people across ages. PCR was performed a second time for about 6 to 12 cycles using a sample-barcoded 5' primer and a J-beta primer mix. TCRdb passed the 5' RACE reads through MiXCR, listing each CDR3 protein once. The table records 650,000 to 1,000,000 distinct CDR3 sequences, about 42% of them present only once. The sequenced sample was blood. These TCRs come from an elderly man in good health.

This clonotype has a handful of counts. This rearrangement joins TRBV14 to TRBJ2-1; 8 nucleotides match TRBD1. Germline V gives CDR1 SGHDN, CDR2 FVKESK. The CDR3 is 14 amino acids. J was trimmed by 7 bases and V by 4 bases; bases with no gene match: 6. The CDR3 DNA follows: TGTGCCAGCAGCCCTCGGACAGGGAGAAATGAGCAGTTCTTC. It encodes CASSPRTGRNEQFF.

The chain is built from TRBV30 and TRBJ2-1; the D is unclear. The germline V gene encodes CDR1 GTSNPN and CDR2 SVGIG (reference sequence). The germline V and J ends were trimmed by 4 bases and 8 bases, with 9 bases remaining between them. The CDR3 consists of 11 residues. The CDR3 protein is CAWMVAYEQFF. The CDR3, as DNA: TGTGCCTGGATGGTAGCCTATGAGCAGTTCTTC.

This chain joins TRBV7-9 and TRBJ2-7; TRBD1 is a possible D gene (6 bases). The ends were cut back, 7 bases at V and 2 bases at J, with 21 bases in the middle. The CDR3 is 16 residues long. The V gene's germline CDR1 is SEHNR and CDR2 FQNEAQ (reference sequence). CDR3 nucleotide sequence: TGTGCCAGCACCCCGTCTTCGGGACAAGAAACCTACGAGCAGTACTTC. This sequence encodes CASTPSSGQETYEQYF.

This clonotype has only a few counts. The chain carries TRBV7-2 and TRBJ2-3; TRBD2 is a possible D gene (5 bases). Germline CDR1 is SGHTA and CDR2 is FQGNSA. The CDR3 totals 12 residues. Trimming left V 3 bases short and J 7 bases short, with 8 bases between. The CDR3 sequence is CASSLDSNTQYF. Written as DNA, the CDR3 is TGTGCCAGCAGCTTGGACTCTAATACGCAGTATTTT.

Concerning this clonotype itself: A single base separates this from a much larger clone, so it may be a read error. This chain joins TRBV7-2 and TRBJ2-1; D unresolved. The CDR3 length is 13 residues. Germline-derived CDR1 and CDR2 are SGHTA and FQGNSA. Trimming took off 1 base at V and 9 bases at J, with 10 bases between the two ends. The CDR3 nucleotides are TGTGCCAGCAGCTTAGGTTTAGTACCTGAGCAGTTCTTC. Encoded protein: CASSLGLVPEQFF.

For the CDR3, the DNA is TGTGCCAGCAGCCAAGATCCGGGACGCCTGTCTGGGGCCAACGTCCTGACTTTC. The encoded protein is CASSQDPGRLSGANVLTF. V is TRBV14 and J is TRBJ2-6; D tentatively fits TRBD1 or TRBD2 (5 bases each). In germline, CDR1 is SGHDN, CDR2 FVKESK. V was clipped by 0 bases and J by 1 base, with 13 bases between them. There are 18 residues in the CDR3.

In this sample, this clonotype turned up a few times. The chain employs TRBV7-2 and TRBJ2-3; 12 bases line up with TRBD2. V lost 5 bases and J lost 1; bases outside the gene matches: 4. Germline V gene data show CDR1 as SGHTA and CDR2 as FQGNSA. This CDR3 has 16 amino acids. This chain's CDR3 is CASSKTSGSGTDTQYF. CDR3 nucleotides: TGTGCCAGCAGCAAGACTAGCGGGAGTGGCACAGATACGCAGTATTTT. Together with reference TRBV7-2 and TRBJ2-3, the CDR3 gives the full variable domain: GAGVSQSPSNKVTEKGKDVELRCDPISGHTALYWYRQSLGQGLEFLIYFQGNSAPDKSGLPSDRFSAERTGGSVSTLTIQRTQQEDSAVYLCASSKTSGSGTDTQYFGPGTRLTVL.